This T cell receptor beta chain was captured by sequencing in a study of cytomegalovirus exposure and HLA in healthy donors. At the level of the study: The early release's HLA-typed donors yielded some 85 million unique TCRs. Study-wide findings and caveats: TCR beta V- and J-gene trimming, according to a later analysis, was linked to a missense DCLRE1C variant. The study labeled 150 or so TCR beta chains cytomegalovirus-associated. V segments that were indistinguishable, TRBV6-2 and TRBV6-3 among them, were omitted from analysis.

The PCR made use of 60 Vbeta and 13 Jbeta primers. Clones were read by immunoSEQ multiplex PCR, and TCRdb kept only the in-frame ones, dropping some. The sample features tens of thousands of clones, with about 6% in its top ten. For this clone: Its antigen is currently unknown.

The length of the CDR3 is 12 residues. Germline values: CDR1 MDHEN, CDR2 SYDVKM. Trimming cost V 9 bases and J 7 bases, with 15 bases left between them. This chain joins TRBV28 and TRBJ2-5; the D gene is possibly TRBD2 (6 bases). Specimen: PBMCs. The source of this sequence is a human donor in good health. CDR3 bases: TGTGCCAGTAATCCGAACGGGGGGACCCAGTACTTC. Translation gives CASNPNGGTQYF.